These 5 T cell receptor beta chains originate from one sample sequenced in a study of blood T cell repertoires in COVID-19. The repertoire was sequenced with immunoSEQ multiplex PCR; TCRdb's copy has only in-frame clones and lacks some. The repertoire holds more than 300,000 clones, with about 90% as singletons. The specimen was peripheral blood. The source is a woman under 40 with COVID-19, enrolled during active disease.

V is TRBV2 and J is TRBJ2-1, with 13 bases lining up with TRBD2. This CDR3 has 20 amino acids. V was clipped by 11 bases and J by 0 bases; unmatched bases: 19. Germline loops: CDR1 SNHLY, CDR2 FYNNEI. The CDR3 coding sequence is TGTGCCGAAAGCGTCGGTGGGGGACTAGCGGGACCCCTCTCCTACAATGAGCAGTTCTTC. It codes for CAESVGGGLAGPLSYNEQFF.

The rearrangement joins TRBV3-1 (or the pseudogene TRBV3-2) to TRBJ2-3, with 7 bases lining up with TRBD2. V was pared by 0 bases and J by 5 bases, with 8 bases of the junction left unmatched. The CDR3 extends over 16 amino acids. Per germline, CDR1 LGHDT and CDR2 YNNKEL (reference sequence). CDR3 sequence: CASSQDFASGGDTQYF. DNA for the CDR3: TGTGCCAGCAGCCAAGATTTCGCTAGCGGCGGAGATACGCAGTATTTT.

V and J are TRBV3-1 (or the pseudogene TRBV3-2) and TRBJ2-7; weak D call: TRBD2 (6 bases). Germline V gene sequence: CDR1 LGHDT, CDR2 YNNKEL (reference sequence). The CDR3 sequence is 13 residues long. Trimming shortened V by 8 bases and J by 2 bases, and 13 bases separated the two germline ends. This chain's CDR3 is CASQGLLAYEQYF. The DNA for the CDR3 is TGTGCCAGCCAGGGACTCCTCGCCTACGAGCAGTACTTC.

This clone occurred once. The chain couples TRBV11-2 to TRBJ2-5, with D tentatively TRBD2 (6 bases). CDR1 is SGHAT and CDR2 is FQNNGV in the germline V gene. The V end was cut by 4 bases, the J end by 3 bases, with 18 bases between. The CDR3 runs 16 residues. The CDR3 DNA reads as TGTGCCAGCAGCTCAGACTCGGGGCGGGGAGAAGAGACCCAGTACTTC. Amino acid sequence: CASSSDSGRGEETQYF. The full variable domain, with the rest looked up from reference TRBV11-2 and TRBJ2-5, is EAGVAQSPRYKIIEKRQSVAFWCNPISGHATLYWYQQILGQGPKLLIQFQNNGVVDDSQLPKDRFSAERLKGVDSTLKIQPAKLEDSAVYLCASSSDSGRGEETQYFGPGTRLLVL.

The rearrangement uses TRBV28 and TRBJ1-6; weak D call: TRBD1 (5 bases). The CDR3 sequence is 16 residues long. V lost 5 bases and J 8 bases, leaving 19 bases between the germline ends. Germline V gives CDR1 MDHEN, CDR2 SYDVKM. Written as DNA, the CDR3 is TGTGCCAGCAGTCTGTCGGTGGGGGAGGGATATTCACCCCTCCACTTT. It codes for CASSLSVGEGYSPLHF. Full variable domain (remainder filled in from reference TRBV28 and TRBJ1-6): DVKVTQSSRYLVKRTGEKVFLECVQDMDHENMFWYRQDPGLGLRLIYFSYDVKMKEKGDIPEGYSVSREKKERFSLILESASTNQTSMYLCASSLSVGEGYSPLHFGNGTRLTVT.